This TCR beta chain was documented in a study of low-dose radiotherapy and immunotherapy resistance in tumors. Background on the study: Intravenous administration to patients comprised nivolumab at 240 mg every two weeks and ipilimumab at 1 mg/kg every six weeks. Patients took aspirin 300 mg by mouth once daily. This continued for four cycles, starting on cycle 1 day 1.

First-strand cDNA used TRAV- and TRBV-specific primers, covering alpha and beta chains. TCRs underwent 20 PCR cycles of amplification with a constant-region primer and V-primer adapter. MiXCR was run by TCRdb on the reads, yielding one entry per CDR3 protein. Of 40,000 or so distinct CDR3 sequences listed, 20% to 25% were seen once; the top ten hold roughly a tenth. V lost 4 bases to trimming and J lost 7 bases; unmatched junction nucleotides: 10. This CDR3 has 15 residues. Stated time point: after trial treatment. Indicated treatment: LDRT plus nivolumab, ipilimumab, low-dose cyclophosphamide and aspirin (RACIN trial). As concerns this clonotype: A far larger clone is only one base removed, so a read error is likely.

The sequencing used PBMCs, collected after low-dose radiotherapy plus immunotherapy. The clonotype originates from a male donor with prostate cancer. The rearrangement joins TRBV12-3 or TRBV12-4 to TRBJ2-7; 10 bases match TRBD2. CDR3 in DNA: TGTGCCAGCAGTTCGGGAACTAGCGGGGACAATGAGCAGTACTTC. Translating gives CASSSGTSGDNEQYF.